The rows below give T cell receptor beta chains drawn from one sample of a study of cytomegalovirus exposure and HLA in healthy donors. Assay used: immunoSEQ multiplex PCR; TCRdb lists only in-frame clones, some missing. The listing contains some 75,000 clones. The sample consisted of PBMCs. The source is a boy younger than 18 in good health and CMV-seronegative. The CDR3 runs from the conserved cysteine through the conserved F or W. Each record gives: J gene, V gene, D gene, CDR3 protein, CDR3 DNA. D genes are given only for firm matches.

TRBJ1-1 TRBV18 NA CASSVVVGANTEAFF TGTGCCAGCTCAGTCGTTGTAGGGGCGAACACTGAAGCTTTCTTT
TRBJ2-7 TRBV6-6 NA CASGDYEQYF TGTGCCTCGGGAGACTACGAGCAGTACTTC
TRBJ2-7 TRBV5-1 NA CASSLGTDYEQYF TGCGCCAGCAGCTTGGGGACAGATTACGAGCAGTACTTC
TRBJ1-2 TRBV19 TRBD1 CASISGTGNYGYTF TGTGCCAGTATCTCCGGGACAGGGAACTATGGCTACACCTTC
TRBJ1-2 TRBV5-5 NA CASSLGPGGTYGYTF TGTGCCAGCAGCTTGGGTCCGGGAGGCACGTATGGCTACACCTTC
TRBJ2-3 TRBV5-1 TRBD2 CASSVGTSGGATDTQYF TGCGCCAGCAGCGTGGGGACTAGCGGGGGGGCTACAGATACGCAGTATTTT
TRBJ2-5 TRBV7-2 NA CASSLVAETQYF TGTGCCAGCAGCTTAGTAGCCGAGACCCAGTACTTC
TRBJ1-5 TRBV16 TRBD1 CASSQPLGQGRQPQHF TGTGCCAGCAGCCAGCCCCTGGGACAGGGTCGGCAGCCCCAGCATTTT
TRBJ1-5 TRBV19 TRBD1 CASSVDRGQNQPQHF TGTGCCAGTAGTGTAGACAGGGGCCAGAATCAGCCCCAGCATTTT
TRBJ2-7 TRBV18 NA CASSPGDREQYF TGTGCCAGCTCACCAGGAGATAGGGAGCAGTACTTC
TRBJ2-7 TRBV30 NA CALQAAYEQYF TGTGCCCTCCAGGCCGCCTACGAGCAGTACTTC
TRBJ2-1 TRBV7-9 TRBD2 CASSLSGGRTYNEQFF TGTGCCAGCAGCTTATCCGGCGGGAGGACCTACAATGAGCAGTTCTTC
TRBJ1-2 TRBV6-5 NA CASRPSGEVGYGYTF TGTGCCAGCAGACCATCGGGGGAGGTGGGCTATGGCTACACCTTC
TRBJ1-2 TRBV6-5 TRBD1 CASSPRDRDPGYTF TGTGCCAGCAGTCCCCGGGACAGGGATCCTGGCTACACCTTC
TRBJ2-1 TRBV23-1 NA CASSLTVRGYNEQFF TGCGCCAGCAGTCTCACAGTTCGGGGCTACAATGAGCAGTTCTTC
TRBJ2-7 TRBV19 NA CASSLTGSSYEQYF TGTGCCAGTAGTTTAACAGGGAGCTCCTACGAGCAGTACTTC
TRBJ2-5 TRBV7-8 TRBD1 CASSPKRTGQETQYF TGTGCCAGCAGCCCTAAAAGGACAGGCCAAGAGACCCAGTACTTC
TRBJ1-2 TRBV7-9 NA CASSSGAGSVYGYTF TGTGCCAGCAGCTCTGGCGCGGGCAGCGTCTATGGCTACACCTTC
TRBJ2-7 TRBV15 NA CATSRDNTQSYEQYF TGTGCCACCAGCAGAGATAACACCCAGTCCTACGAGCAGTACTTC
TRBJ1-1 TRBV6-5 NA CASSSGKLNTEAFF TGTGCCAGCAGTTCCGGGAAATTGAACACTGAAGCTTTCTTT
TRBJ1-1 TRBV29-1 TRBD1 CSVQGARGTEAFF TGCAGCGTACAGGGGGCGCGGGGCACTGAAGCTTTCTTT
TRBJ2-7 TRBV7-2 NA CASSFSTSYEQYF TGTGCCAGCAGCTTTTCGACTTCATACGAGCAGTACTTC
TRBJ2-2 TRBV7-3 TRBD2 CASSLLAGGTGELFF TGTGCCAGCAGCTTATTAGCGGGAGGTACCGGGGAGCTGTTTTTT
TRBJ1-1 TRBV12-5 NA CASGTETEAFF TGTGCTAGTGGTACTGAAACTGAAGCTTTCTTT
TRBJ1-5 TRBV7-9 TRBD1 CASSLTGGGGNQPQHF TGTGCCAGCAGCTTAACAGGGGGCGGTGGGAATCAGCCCCAGCATTTT
TRBJ1-3 TRBV9 NA CASSVSHSPGNTIYF TGTGCCAGCAGCGTGAGTCATTCACCTGGAAACACCATATATTTT
TRBJ1-2 TRBV5-6 TRBD1 CASSSIRGQGAYGYTF TGTGCCAGCAGCTCAATCCGGGGACAGGGGGCTTATGGCTACACCTTC
TRBJ1-2 TRBV5-4 NA CASSLSQGRDYGYTF TGTGCCAGCAGCTTGTCGCAGGGTAGGGACTATGGCTACACCTTC
TRBJ2-2 TRBV5-1 NA CASIYGGKTRNVVGELFF TGCGCCAGCATCTATGGTGGTAAGACACGGAATGTAGTCGGGGAGCTGTTTTTT
TRBJ2-5 TRBV6-4 NA CASSETSEGGTQYF TGTGCCAGCAGTGAAACTAGCGAAGGGGGGACCCAGTACTTC
TRBJ2-5 TRBV18 NA CASSPRTLQETQYF TGTGCCAGCTCACCAAGGACACTTCAAGAGACCCAGTACTTC